This T cell receptor (beta chain) was identified in a study of blood T cells in healthy people across ages. The table lists this clonotype with many counts. A second PCR of 7 to 11 cycles used a sample-barcoded 5' primer and a J-beta primer mix. TCRdb called the 5' RACE reads again in MiXCR, with one record for every CDR3 protein. The data show hundreds of thousands of distinct CDR3 sequences, around 50% seen once. CDR1 and CDR2 (germline): SGHDN, FVKESK. This CDR3 contains 16 residues. With V trimmed by 2 bases and J by 5 bases, 9 bases remained unmatched. The origin of this receptor is a woman aged 80 or older in good health. The chain has TRBV14 and TRBJ2-1; 7 bases line up with TRBD2. Material for sequencing was blood. CDR3 sequence reads: CASSQYHLAADNEQFF. CDR3 DNA sequence: TGTGCCAGCAGCCAATACCATCTAGCGGCGGACAATGAGCAGTTCTTC.